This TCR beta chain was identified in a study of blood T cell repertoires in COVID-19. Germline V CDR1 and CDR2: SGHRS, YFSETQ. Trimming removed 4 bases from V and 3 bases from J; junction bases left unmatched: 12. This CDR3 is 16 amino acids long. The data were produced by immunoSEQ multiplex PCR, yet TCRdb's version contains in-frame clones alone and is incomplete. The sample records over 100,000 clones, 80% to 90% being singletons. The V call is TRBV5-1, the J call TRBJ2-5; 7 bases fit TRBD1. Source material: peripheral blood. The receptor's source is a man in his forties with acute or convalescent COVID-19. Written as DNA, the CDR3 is TGCGCCAGCAGCCAGCCTGAGGGACAGATTAAAGAGACCCAGTACTTC. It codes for CASSQPEGQIKETQYF.